This TCR beta chain was found in a study of control samples from healthy donors and cancer patients (dated by TCRdb to 2018 to 2021). Library prep was done by the immunoSEQ multiplex PCR assay. The table comes from immuneACCESS by way of TCRdb, which keeps in-frame sequences with V and J called. Part of the clones is missing from these tables; in studies checked, under half for an unresolved V gene and the rest for unknown reasons. The sample records 200,000 or so clones, around 90% of which are singletons. The leading ten clones occupy about 1.7% of the sample. On this clone: Which antigen it targets is not known. Base qualities were left out, and no much larger clone turns up one base away.

Deletion took 0 bases off V and 6 bases off J, with a span of 18 bases between the germline ends. Inclusive of the bounding cysteine and phenylalanine, the CDR3 is 17 residues long. The kept DNA is CDR3 alone, 51 bases in frame from the first base. Reading the germline V gene (reference sequence) gives CDR1 LNHNV and CDR2 YYDKDF. Sequences were obtained from blood. The chain is made from TRBV15 and TRBJ1-3; the D gene remains uncertain. The clonotype was recovered from a man under 40 in good health. The DNA sequence is as follows: TGTGCCACCAGCAGAGATTATCCCGGAGGGATGGAAAACACCATATATTTT. Its translation is CATSRDYPGGMENTIYF.